The TCR beta chain described here comes from a study of blood T cell repertoires in COVID-19. Background on the study: Samples taken during acute and convalescent COVID-19 were collected in the United States, Italy and Spain.

As handled by the study authors: Estimation of nucleated cell counts relied on the amplification of reference gene primers. Produced via immunoSEQ multiplex PCR; TCRdb's table is partial and in-frame only. Clonal size and the V and J genes are those of that table, whereas D and trimming came from the DNA. The table has around 390,000 clones, approximately 90% seen once; the top ten hold roughly a tenth. Clinical histories supplied by participants themselves formed the basis of cohort assignment. Two consecutive negative NP/OP PCR tests, clearance, or resolved symptoms defined Cohort 3 recovery. The CDR3 has 14 residues. Trimming shortened V by 3 bases and J by 9 bases, and 16 bases separated the two germline ends. Germline V CDR1 and CDR2: SGHDT, YYEEEE.

Sequencing was carried out using PBMCs or T cells enriched from blood (not recorded which). The clonotype comes from a woman in her forties or fifties who had recovered from COVID-19. J is TRBJ1-5 and V is TRBV5-6; no clear D. CDR3 sequence reads: CASSYRFQDTPQHF. For the CDR3, the DNA is TGTGCCAGCAGCTATCGGTTTCAAGATACGCCCCAGCATTTT.